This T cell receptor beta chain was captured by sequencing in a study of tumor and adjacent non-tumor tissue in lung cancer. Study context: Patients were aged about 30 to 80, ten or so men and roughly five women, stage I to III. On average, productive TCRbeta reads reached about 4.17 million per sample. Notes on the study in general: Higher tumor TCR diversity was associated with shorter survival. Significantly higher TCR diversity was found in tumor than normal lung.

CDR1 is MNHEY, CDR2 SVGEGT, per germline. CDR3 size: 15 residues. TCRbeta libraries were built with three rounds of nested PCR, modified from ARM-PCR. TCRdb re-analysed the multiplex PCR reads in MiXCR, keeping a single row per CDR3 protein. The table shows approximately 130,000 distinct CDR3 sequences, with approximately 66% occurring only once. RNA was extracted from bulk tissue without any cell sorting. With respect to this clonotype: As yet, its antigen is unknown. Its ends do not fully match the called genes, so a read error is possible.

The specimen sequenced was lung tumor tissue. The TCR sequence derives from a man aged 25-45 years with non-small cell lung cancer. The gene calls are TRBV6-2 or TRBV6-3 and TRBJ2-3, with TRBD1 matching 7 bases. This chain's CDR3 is CASNEQGPETDMQYF. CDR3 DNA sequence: TGTGCCAGCAATGAACAGGGGCCGGAGACAGATATGCAGTATTTT.